The 16 T cell receptor beta chains presented below share a single source sample, sequenced in a study of Graves' ophthalmopathy and Graves' hyperthyroidism. Using RNA transcripts, the TCR beta CDR3 regions were amplified. An opening RT-PCR round employed HTBI primers and preceded a second-round multiplex PCR. Each CDR3 protein gets one entry after TCRdb re-called the multiplex PCR reads with MiXCR. In the table there are roughly 300,000 distinct CDR3 sequences, about 17% of which are singletons. Sequencing used peripheral blood. These receptor sequences come from an adult man with Graves' ophthalmopathy.

In its sample, this clonotype was seen once. This chain uses TRBV6-1 with TRBJ1-1, with 9 bases identical to TRBD1. J lost 6 bases, V lost 7 bases, and 3 bases had no gene match. Germline loops: CDR1 MNHNS, CDR2 SASEGT. The CDR3 length is 12 residues. The chain's CDR3 is CASIRQGAEAFF. The CDR3 DNA is TGTGCCAGCATTCGACAGGGGGCTGAAGCTTTCTTT.

There are many counts of this clonotype. The chain recombines TRBV28 with TRBJ1-2, with D possibly TRBD1 on 6 matching bases. The V end was cut by 2 bases, the J end by 0 bases, with 10 bases between. The CDR3 totals 15 residues. CDR1 MDHEN and CDR2 SYDVKM come from the germline V gene. Written as DNA, the CDR3 is TGTGCCAGCAGTTTACTACAGGGAGCTAACTATGGCTACACCTTC. Residues: CASSLLQGANYGYTF.

With regard to this clonotype: This may be a read error: a much more frequent sequence differs by one nucleotide. This sequence joins TRBV6-5 and TRBJ2-5; possibly TRBD1 for D (6 bases). CDR1 is MNHEY, CDR2 SVGAGI, per germline. The V and J ends lost 2 bases and 4 bases respectively, with 14 bases between them. This CDR3 is 15 amino acids long. CDR3 DNA: TGTGCCAGCAGTTACCCTAGGACAGAAGGAGAGACCCAGTACTTC. This translates into CASSYPRTEGETQYF.

The chain recombines TRBV7-2 with TRBJ1-2, with 8 positions matching TRBD1. Germline-derived CDR1 and CDR2 are SGHTA and FQGNSA. The CDR3 consists of 13 residues. The V and J ends lost 3 bases and 8 bases, in that order; junction bases with no gene match: 5. The CDR3 bases are TGTGCCAGCAGCTTGGGACAGGCGGGAGGCTACACCTTC. It codes for CASSLGQAGGYTF.

Many counts were recorded for this clonotype. This chain links TRBV7-8 with TRBJ2-5; TRBD2 agrees at 9 bases. The CDR3 extends over 15 amino acids. With V trimmed by 4 bases and J by 5 bases, 8 bases remained unmatched. Per the germline V gene, CDR1 is SGHVS and CDR2 is FQNEAQ. The CDR3 DNA reads as TGTGCCAGCAGCTATTCTAGCGGGGTCCGGGAGACCCAGTACTTC. This codes for CASSYSSGVRETQYF.

This clonotype came up many times. The CDR3 DNA follows: TGTGCCAGCAGTGAGGATTGGAACACTGAAGCTTTCTTT. It translates to CASSEDWNTEAFF. The chain links TRBV2 to TRBJ1-1; D is unclear. The V end was cut by 3 bases, the J end by 1 base, with 6 bases between. The germline CDR1 and CDR2 sequences are SNHLY and FYNNEI. CDR3 length equals 13 residues. The entire variable domain, with the rest obtained from reference TRBV2 and TRBJ1-1, is as follows: EPEVTQTPSHQVTQMGQEVILRCVPISNHLYFYWYRQILGQKVEFLVSFYNNEISEKSEIFDDQFSVERPDGSNFTLKIRSTKLEDSAMYFCASSEDWNTEAFFGQGTRLTVV.

This clonotype was recorded at least ten times. CDR3 nucleotides: TGTGCCAGCAGCTCGGGGGACAGTAAAGTAGCTAACTATGGCTACACCTTC. Its translation: CASSSGDSKVANYGYTF. The rearrangement uses TRBV11-2 and TRBJ1-2, with 7 bases that match TRBD1. In germline, CDR1 is SGHAT, CDR2 FQNNGV. The CDR3 sequence is 17 residues long. V gave up 4 bases and J gave up 0 bases; unmatched junction bases: 11.

In this sample, this clonotype turned up many times. V is TRBV11-3 and J is TRBJ2-5; D not certain. Trimming stripped 1 base from V and 1 base from J, with 10 bases between. This CDR3 has 15 amino acids. Germline V gene lookup returns CDR1 SGHNT and CDR2 YENEEA. Here the CDR3 DNA reads TGTGCCAGCAGCTTAGGCTCGTCAGCCCAAGAGACCCAGTACTTC. It is translated as CASSLGSSAQETQYF.

The chain couples TRBV27 to TRBJ2-7; D may be TRBD1 or TRBD2 (6 bases each). V lost 11 bases and J lost 2, with 19 bases in between. The CDR3 runs to 14 residues. Germline V gene data show CDR1 as MNHEY and CDR2 as SMNVEV (reference sequence). CDR3 region: CAGGLERGAYEQYF. The DNA for the CDR3 is TGTGCCGGAGGGCTTGAAAGGGGGGCCTACGAGCAGTACTTC.

At least ten counts were recorded for this clonotype. J is TRBJ2-7 and V is TRBV7-9; either TRBD1 or TRBD2 may supply D (5 bases each). The CDR3 spans 16 residues. CDR1 is SEHNR and CDR2 is FQNEAQ in the germline V gene (reference sequence). V was trimmed by 2 bases and J by 6 bases, leaving 20 bases between them. The CDR3 reads CASSLTSGTGPLEQYF. The CDR3 bases are TGTGCCAGCAGCTTAACTTCGGGGACCGGCCCCCTCGAGCAGTACTTC.

The chain has TRBV30 and TRBJ1-1, with no clear D. V gave up 2 bases and J gave up 6 bases, with 16 bases separating them. The V gene's germline CDR1 is GTSNPN and CDR2 SVGIG (reference sequence). The CDR3 is made up of 14 amino acids. The DNA for the CDR3 is TGTGCCTGGAGTAAATCAAATTTAAGGGCTGAAGCTTTCTTT. Protein sequence: CAWSKSNLRAEAFF.

At least ten counts were recorded for this clonotype. This chain links TRBV28 with TRBJ1-1, with TRBD1 as a possible D gene (6 bases). V was pared by 11 bases and J by 0 bases, with 19 bases between. This CDR3 is built from 15 residues. Germline V gene sequence: CDR1 MDHEN, CDR2 SYDVKM. CDR3 loop: CAEQARGDMNTEAFF. CDR3 nucleotides: TGTGCCGAGCAAGCAAGGGGGGACATGAACACTGAAGCTTTCTTT.

This clonotype was observed many times. CDR3 loop: CASSASGTVTYEQYF. The DNA of the CDR3 is TGTGCCAGTAGTGCATCCGGGACAGTAACCTACGAGCAGTACTTC. V gene TRBV19 combines with J gene TRBJ2-7, with 7 nucleotides matching TRBD1. CDR1 is LNHDA and CDR2 is SQIVND in the germline V gene (reference sequence). The junction had 9 bases not matched to a gene; V was cut back by 5 bases and J by 2 bases. This CDR3 spans 15 amino acids.

This clonotype was recorded at least ten times. The chain joins TRBV4-1 to TRBJ1-5, with TRBD1 matching over 9 bases. Trimming took 1 base from V and 6 from J; bases not matched to a gene: 4. CDR3 length: 15 amino acids. From germline, CDR1 is MGHRA and CDR2 YSYEKL. The DNA of the CDR3 is TGCGCCAGCAGCCAAGTTGGGACAGGGCCTCAGCCCCAGCATTTT. It encodes CASSQVGTGPQPQHF.

The chain couples TRBV7-8 to TRBJ2-7; D possibly uses TRBD1 or TRBD2 (5 bases each). CDR3 length: 16 amino acids. The V gene's germline CDR1 is SGHVS and CDR2 FQNEAQ. Trimming took 4 bases from V and 2 from J, leaving 18 bases between them. CDR3 sequence: CASSSPYGDGPYEQYF. CDR3 bases: TGTGCCAGCAGCTCCCCTTATGGGGACGGTCCCTACGAGCAGTACTTC.

This clonotype came up once. J is TRBJ2-2 and V is TRBV27; TRBD2 matches at 7 bases. V shed 9 bases, J shed 1 base, and the junction held 11 bases outside the gene matches. The CDR3 contains 16 residues. Germline V CDR1 and CDR2: MNHEY, SMNVEV (reference sequence). CDR3 in amino acids: CASRALGLQNTGELFF. CDR3 sequence (DNA): TGTGCCAGTCGCGCACTGGGACTACAGAACACCGGGGAGCTGTTTTTT.